The 31 T cell receptor beta chains reported below all come from one sample, sequenced in a study of molecular identifiers for immune sequencing clone quantification. MiXCR, applied by TCRdb to the PCR reads, yields one record per CDR3 protein. In the table there are nearly 650,000 distinct CDR3 sequences, less than 30% of which are singletons. Source material: naive CD8+ T cells from blood, with Jurkat cell RNA spiked in. Described subset: FACS-sorted CD8+CD4-CCR7+CD45RA+ naive T cells. The receptor source for this set is a human donor in good health. Some libraries in this study had Jurkat cell RNA spiked in.

This clonotype was counted a single time. This chain connects TRBV19 to TRBJ2-7; D not resolved. The CDR3 totals 14 residues. The germline V and J ends were trimmed by 3 bases and 0 bases, with 9 bases remaining between them. CDR1 and CDR2 (germline): LNHDA, SQIVND (reference sequence). The CDR3 loop is CASSMAQYSYEQYF. The CDR3, as DNA: TGTGCCAGTAGTATGGCGCAGTACTCCTACGAGCAGTACTTC.

As to this clonotype: A single base separates this from a much larger clone, so it may be a read error. The chain is built from TRBV12-5 and TRBJ2-3; no reliable D call. The CDR3 spans 12 residues. The germline gives CDR1 LGHNT, CDR2 FRNRAP. Trimming shortened V by 6 bases and J by 8 bases, and 12 bases separated the two germline ends. The CDR3 DNA follows: TGTGCTAGTGGGGGCTTGCCTTGTACGCAGTATTTT. Translating gives CASGGLPCTQYF.

Points on this clonotype: One base away lies a much larger clone, so this may be a sequencing read error. The rearrangement links TRBV25-1 to TRBJ2-7, with TRBD1 identical over 8 bases. The V segment lost 4 bases and the J segment 9 bases; nucleotides outside the gene matches: 11. Germline CDR1 is MGHDK and CDR2 is SYGVNS. There are 14 residues in the CDR3. The chain's CDR3 is CASSVWTGRSGQYF. The CDR3 DNA follows: TGTGCCAGCAGTGTCTGGACAGGGAGGTCCGGGCAGTACTTC.

There are many counts of this clonotype. The chain recombines TRBV29-1 with TRBJ2-7, with D possibly being TRBD1 (6 bases). This CDR3 region has 12 residues. CDR1 and CDR2 (germline): SQVTM, ANQGSEA. V lost 2 bases and J 6 bases, leaving 11 bases between the germline ends. CDR3 protein: CSVETPRGEQYF. The CDR3 DNA follows: TGCAGCGTTGAAACCCCCAGGGGCGAGCAGTACTTC.

This clonotype was observed a few times. The chain carries TRBV3-1 and TRBJ2-5; 10 bases agree with TRBD2. V shed 1 base and J 3 bases; nucleotides not matched to a gene: 5. Germline CDR1 is LGHDT and CDR2 is YNNKEL (reference sequence). The CDR3 has 16 residues. This CDR3 is CASSQVLAGVEETQYF. The CDR3 region has the DNA TGTGCCAGCAGCCAAGTCCTAGCGGGAGTTGAAGAGACCCAGTACTTC.

This clonotype has only a few counts. This sequence joins TRBV15 and TRBJ2-3; 7 nucleotides match TRBD2. Germline CDR1 reads LNHNV; CDR2 reads YYDKDF (reference sequence). J lost 4 bases, V lost 3 bases, and 16 bases had no gene match. CDR3 length: 18 amino acids. The CDR3 loop reads CATSSQRDRPPSSDTQYF. The CDR3 region has the DNA TGTGCCACCAGCAGCCAGCGGGATCGCCCCCCATCCTCAGATACGCAGTATTTT.

A remark on this clonotype: One base away lies a much larger clone, so this may be a sequencing read error. Because it lacks the conserved phenylalanine or tryptophan at the end, this CDR3 is likely a read error. J is TRBJ2-3 and V is TRBV6-5; D gene ambiguous. Between the trimmed V and J ends, which lost 2 bases and 4 bases, there was a span of 7 bases. The CDR3 runs 13 residues. Germline V gene data show CDR1 as MNHEY and CDR2 as SVGAGI. The CDR3 loop is CASSYIHADTQYL. The CDR3 DNA reads TGTGCCAGCAGTTACATCCACGCAGATACGCAGTATCTT.

As concerns this clonotype: Possible read error: a much larger clone is one base away. The gene calls are TRBV4-2 and TRBJ2-7; 7 bases are shared with TRBD1. The CDR3 runs 15 residues. V shed 6 bases, J shed 3 bases, and the junction held 11 bases outside the gene matches. Germline assignment: CDR1 LGHNA and CDR2 YNFKEQ. This CDR3 is CASRPRLGQRYEQYF. In nucleotides, the CDR3 is TGTGCCAGCAGACCCAGATTGGGACAGCGCTACGAGCAGTACTTC.

This clonotype was counted only a few times. The chain uses TRBV4-3 and TRBJ2-1; D is perhaps TRBD1 (6 bases). Germline V lookup: CDR1 LGHNA, CDR2 YSLEER. The CDR3 covers 15 residues. V was shortened by 0 bases and J by 7 bases, with 13 bases between the two germline ends. This chain's CDR3 is CASSQDRARGNEQFF. CDR3 nucleotide sequence: TGCGCCAGCAGCCAAGATCGGGCCAGGGGTAATGAGCAGTTCTTC.

J is TRBJ1-1 and V is TRBV7-9; a possible D gene is TRBD1 (5 bases). The V gene's germline CDR1 is SEHNR and CDR2 FQNEAQ (reference sequence). V was cut by 3 bases and J by 0 bases, with 17 bases left in between. CDR3 size: 17 residues. The CDR3, as DNA: TGTGCCAGCAGCTTCTCCCCGGGGGTAGGGATGAACACTGAAGCTTTCTTT. Translating gives CASSFSPGVGMNTEAFF.

This clonotype was seen repeatedly, ten times or more. This chain links TRBV29-1 with TRBJ2-7; D is perhaps TRBD1 (6 bases). The CDR3 has 12 residues. Trimming shortened V by 7 bases and J by 5 bases, and 15 bases separated the two germline ends. The germline V gene has CDR1 SQVTM and CDR2 ANQGSEA. In DNA form, the CDR3 reads TGCAGCGCCGATATACAGGGTGACGAGCAGTACTTC. This gives the protein CSADIQGDEQYF.

There are a few counts of this clonotype. V is TRBV10-3 and J is TRBJ1-3; no clear D gene. This CDR3 is 17 amino acids long. V was clipped by 2 bases and J by 4 bases, with 18 bases between them. Looked up from germline, CDR1 is ENHRY and CDR2 is SYGVKD. This CDR3 is CAISEPSEGLVGNTIYF. The CDR3 DNA is TGTGCCATCAGTGAGCCCTCGGAGGGTTTAGTCGGAAACACCATATATTTT.

This clonotype was seen only once. Given a much more abundant clone one base away, this may be a read error. The chain recombines TRBV4-1 with TRBJ2-5, with D uncertain. The CDR3 totals 15 residues. From germline, CDR1 is MGHRA and CDR2 YSYEKL. The DNA of the CDR3 is TGCGCCAGCAGCCAAGATCCCGGAGCCCAAGCGACCCAGTACTTC. The encoded protein is CASSQDPGAQATQYF.

This clonotype was recorded many times. This chain joins TRBV18 and TRBJ2-3, with D tentatively TRBD1 or TRBD2 (6 bases each). Trimming removed 8 bases from V and 1 base from J, with 16 bases in between. The CDR3 totals 15 residues. Germline-derived CDR1 and CDR2 are KGHSH and LQKENI. CDR3 in DNA: TGTGCCAGCAGCTTGGAGGGGGTAGGCACAGATACGCAGTATTTT. This encodes CASSLEGVGTDTQYF.

This clonotype turned up a few times. The rearrangement links TRBV9 to TRBJ2-7, with D hard to call. Germline V CDR1 and CDR2: SGDLS, YYNGEE. CDR3 length: 15 amino acids. The V and J ends lost 1 base and 3 bases respectively, with 14 bases between them. CDR3 sequence (DNA): TGTGCCAGCAGCGTATTAGGTTCACCGCTCTACGAGCAGTACTTC. Its translation: CASSVLGSPLYEQYF.

In this sample, this clonotype turned up many times. V and J are TRBV6-5 and TRBJ1-4; D call uncertain. The CDR3 is made up of 14 amino acids. The V end was cut by 2 bases, the J end by 0 bases, with 4 bases between. Germline CDR1 reads MNHEY; CDR2 reads SVGAGI. The DNA for the CDR3 is TGTGCCAGCAGTTACAGTGCAACTAATGAAAAACTGTTTTTT. Its translation: CASSYSATNEKLFF.

This clonotype has a handful of counts. The chain carries TRBV4-1 and TRBJ2-7; D uncertain. V lost 0 bases and J 11 bases, leaving 11 bases between the germline ends. The CDR3 is 12 residues long. CDR1 is MGHRA, CDR2 YSYEKL, per germline. DNA for the CDR3: TGCGCCAGCAGCCAAGAGGGTGGAAATGAGTACTTC. Encoded protein: CASSQEGGNEYF.

The CDR3, as DNA: TGCAGTGCTAGGGGCTTGGAGGTAATCTATGGCTACACCTTC. Protein sequence: CSARGLEVIYGYTF. The V call is TRBV20-1, the J call TRBJ1-2, with unresolved D. CDR3 length: 14 amino acids. The germline CDR1 and CDR2 sequences are DFQATT and SNEGSKA (reference sequence). Deletions cut 3 bases from V and 4 bases from J, with 15 bases between.

To note about this clonotype: A much larger clone sits a single nucleotide away, making a read error possible. The chain's CDR3 is CTSSLGGTGGYQPQHF. CDR3 nucleotide sequence: TGTACCAGCAGCTTAGGCGGGACAGGGGGTTATCAGCCCCAGCATTTT. This rearrangement joins TRBV7-8 to TRBJ1-5; TRBD1 matches at 11 bases. CDR1 and CDR2 (germline): SGHVS, FQNEAQ. The CDR3 runs 16 residues. The full variable domain, completed using reference TRBV7-8 and TRBJ1-5, is GAGVSQSPRYKVAKRGQDVALRCDPISGHVSLFWYQQALGQGPEFLTYFQNEAQLDKSGLPSDRFFAERPEGSVSTLKIQRTQQEDSAVYLCTSSLGGTGGYQPQHFGDGTRLSIL.

A remark on this clonotype: Its ends do not fully match the called genes, so a read error is possible. The chain combines TRBV7-9 with TRBJ1-1; 7 bases line up with TRBD1. The germline CDR1 and CDR2 sequences are SEHNR and FQNEAQ (reference sequence). The CDR3 extends over 15 amino acids. As DNA, the CDR3 is TGTGCCAGCGGCTTTTCCCCGGCAGGGGGCACTGAAGCTTTCTTT. It codes for CASGFSPAGGTEAFF.

V usage is TRBV12-5 and J usage is TRBJ1-1; possible D gene TRBD1, 6 bases. Germline CDR1 and CDR2: LGHNT and FRNRAP. This CDR3 is 17 amino acids long. Trimming left V 3 bases short and J 3 bases short, with 20 bases between. DNA of the CDR3: TGTGCTAGTGGTTTCGAAATACGGGGGCGGGAAGACACTGAAGCTTTCTTT. Protein sequence: CASGFEIRGREDTEAFF.

This clonotype appeared many times. The rearrangement joins TRBV28 to TRBJ2-7; 10 bases align to TRBD2. V gave up 8 bases and J gave up 4 bases; unmatched junction bases: 2. Germline-derived CDR1 and CDR2 are MDHEN and SYDVKM. The CDR3 spans 12 residues. CDR3 bases: TGTGCCAGCGGGACTAGCGAGTACGAGCAGTACTTC. This sequence encodes CASGTSEYEQYF.

The chain links TRBV4-3 to TRBJ2-7; D is unresolved. Per the germline V gene, CDR1 is LGHNA and CDR2 is YSLEER. Trimming stripped 0 bases from V and 9 bases from J, with 21 bases between. The CDR3 sequence is 16 residues long. This CDR3 is CASSQDSYTPRNGQYF. The CDR3, as DNA: TGCGCCAGCAGCCAAGATTCGTACACCCCAAGGAACGGGCAGTACTTC.

The chain couples TRBV12-3 or TRBV12-4 to TRBJ2-3, with unresolved D. This CDR3 is built from 12 residues. V was shortened by 6 bases and J by 4 bases, with 8 bases between the two germline ends. The CDR3 DNA reads TGTGCCAGCAGCCCATTCGCAGATACGCAGTATTTT. Its protein product is CASSPFADTQYF.

This clonotype was seen at least ten times. The chain has TRBV12-3 or TRBV12-4 and TRBJ1-5, with D possibly matching TRBD1 (5 bases). The CDR3 covers 14 residues. The V end was cut by 1 base, the J end by 6 bases, with 10 bases between. The CDR3 DNA reads as TGTGCCAGCAGTTTAGGGGGGGTCGGTCAGCCCCAGCATTTT. Translating gives CASSLGGVGQPQHF.

This clonotype appeared a few times. The chain employs TRBV19 and TRBJ2-5; D is unclear. The V end was cut by 3 bases, the J end by 0 bases, with 14 bases between. CDR1 LNHDA and CDR2 SQIVND come from the germline V gene (reference sequence). The length of the CDR3 is 16 residues. CDR3 sequence (DNA): TGTGCCAGTAGTATTGGCACGAACCCGTACCAAGAGACCCAGTACTTC. This codes for CASSIGTNPYQETQYF. The full variable domain, with the rest looked up from reference TRBV19 and TRBJ2-5, is DGGITQSPKYLFRKEGQNVTLSCEQNLNHDAMYWYRQDPGQGLRLIYYSQIVNDFQKGDIAEGYSVSREKKESFPLTVTSAQKNPTAFYLCASSIGTNPYQETQYFGPGTRLLVL.

This rearrangement joins TRBV14 to TRBJ2-7; 12 nucleotides line up with TRBD1. The CDR3 sequence is 15 residues long. V shed 2 bases, J shed 5 bases, and the junction held 4 bases outside the gene matches. Per germline, CDR1 SGHDN and CDR2 FVKESK. The CDR3 loop is CASSQSGTGGDEQYF. Here the CDR3 DNA reads TGTGCCAGCAGCCAATCCGGGACAGGGGGCGACGAGCAGTACTTC.

Of note for this clonotype: This sequence may be a read error, since a much larger clone differs from it by one base. V usage is TRBV19 and J usage is TRBJ1-5; TRBD1 matches at 8 bases. The germline gives CDR1 LNHDA, CDR2 SQIVND (reference sequence). This CDR3 spans 16 amino acids. V was pared by 4 bases and J by 2 bases, with 7 bases of the junction left unmatched. The CDR3 loop is CASSTGGASGNQPQHF. The CDR3 DNA follows: TGTGCCAGTAGTACAGGGGGCGCGTCGGGCAATCAGCCCCAGCATTTT.

This clonotype has a count of ten or more. This chain connects TRBV20-1 to TRBJ1-1, with a weak D call TRBD1 (5 bases). V was trimmed by 6 bases and J by 6 bases, leaving 17 bases between them. CDR1 is DFQATT and CDR2 is SNEGSKA in the germline V gene (reference sequence). This CDR3 spans 13 amino acids. CDR3 in amino acids: CSANLAGFPEAFF. As DNA, the CDR3 is TGCAGTGCAAACCTGGCAGGGTTTCCTGAAGCTTTCTTT.

There are many counts of this clonotype. The chain carries TRBV30 and TRBJ1-1; D not resolved. Germline values: CDR1 GTSNPN, CDR2 SVGIG (reference sequence). The CDR3 totals 13 residues. With 3 bases removed from V and 4 bases from J, the gap between germline ends came to 12 bases. The CDR3 reads CAWRIEEFTEAFF. The CDR3 nucleotides are TGTGCCTGGAGGATCGAGGAGTTCACTGAAGCTTTCTTT.

This clonotype was seen ten or more times. The chain is built from TRBV2 and TRBJ2-5; D is unclear. CDR1 is SNHLY and CDR2 is FYNNEI in the germline V gene. V was cut by 3 bases and J by 6 bases, with 2 bases left in between. The CDR3 contains 10 residues. The CDR3 protein is CASSDQTQYF. The CDR3 DNA sequence: TGTGCCAGCAGTGACCAGACCCAGTACTTC. The whole variable domain, filled in from reference TRBV2 and TRBJ2-5, reads EPEVTQTPSHQVTQMGQEVILRCVPISNHLYFYWYRQILGQKVEFLVSFYNNEISEKSEIFDDQFSVERPDGSNFTLKIRSTKLEDSAMYFCASSDQTQYFGPGTRLLVL.